This TCR beta chain was obtained from a study of T cell responses to AZD1222 COVID-19 vaccine. Generated by immunoSEQ multiplex PCR, the TCRdb table keeps only in-frame clones and is missing some. The sample has 150,000 to 200,000 clones, more than 85% seen once; the top ten hold approximately 4.4%. This CDR3 is 15 amino acids long. Germline V gene sequence: CDR1 SQVTM, CDR2 ANQGSEA. After removal of 1 base from V and 8 bases from J, the junction contained 10 bases not matched to a gene. This clonotype was obtained from an adult in good health. V is TRBV29-1 and J is TRBJ2-1, with TRBD2 identical over 8 bases. The input for sequencing was peripheral blood, taken on day 0 of AZD1222 vaccination. CDR3: CSVEGREEKVDEQFF. CDR3 in DNA: TGCAGCGTTGAAGGGCGGGAGGAGAAAGTGGATGAGCAGTTCTTC.